This record looks at one T cell receptor (beta chain) sequence and its context. Which antigen it targets is not known. No qualities accompany the bases; no much larger clone lies one base away. The CDR3 regions of human TCRbeta chains were analyzed by immunosequencing. The authors' pipeline ran thus. Repertoire TCRs were matched against a reference library of SARS-CoV-2-specific TCRs generated with the MIRA antigen-specificity platform. Breadth was defined as the fraction of unique TCRs that were SARS-CoV-2-associated, and depth was defined as the fraction of total T cells that were SARS-CoV-2-associated. Using the MIRA data, each spike-specific TCR was mapped to the spike region that the TCR reacts to and placed in a CD4 or CD8 class. Log10-transformed breadth and depth values were compared by one-way ANOVA with Sidak's multiple comparisons tests. TCRdb retrieved this table from immuneACCESS and kept in-frame rearrangements only. Not all clones are present; in checked studies, unresolved V genes account for under half, and no reason is known for the remainder. That table furnishes V, J and clone size, whereas the DNA furnished D and trimming. The sample includes about 53,000 clones, with about 81% observed a single time. 20% to 30% of the sample is in the top ten clones.

CDR1 and CDR2, looked up from the germline V gene, are KGHSH and LQKENI. V and J lose 3 bases and 3 bases, and a span of 11 bases separates them. There are 15 amino acids in the CDR3, from cysteine to phenylalanine inclusive. The DNA shown is the 45-base CDR3, in frame from base 1. The data originate from a study of T cell responses to AZD1222 COVID-19 vaccine (dated by TCRdb to 2020 to 2023). The study in broad terms: AZD1222 recipients with second doses at about 4 weeks or about 12 weeks were pooled, because spike-specific TCR depth and breadth did not differ between schedules. Trial participants were enrolled by age into 18-55, 56-69 and 70-plus year subgroups, with roughly 160, 29 and 62 TCR-sequenced participants respectively. TCR sequencing covered more than 230 trial participants: 207 given two doses of AZD1222 and approximately 26 given two doses of MenACWY control vaccine.

Results and caveats for the whole study, not just this receptor: Nearly half of unique spike-specific TCRs reportedly recognized epitopes outside regions mutated in the B.1.351 and B.1.1.7 variants. Conclusions about previously exposed vaccinees are limited because only a handful of AZD1222 recipients were SARS-CoV-2 seropositive at baseline. The 56-69-year group was small, and its depth increase did not reach significance, likely because of low power. After two AZD1222 doses, spike-specific TCR breadth and depth were significantly higher than at day 0 and than in MenACWY recipients. The vaccine-associated CD4 TCRs covered the entire spike protein, and the dominant responses fell in regions 160-218 and 743-854. Participants were mostly white British, with more females than males. The authors suggested clonal diversity may have been underestimated. Because no samples from the day 14 peak response were available, repertoires could be characterized only after the peak T cell response.

The time point tag for this specimen amounts to: baseline before first vaccination. The vaccinee samples were drawn from two UK trials, COV001 and COV002, one of which was a single-blind randomized controlled phase 2/3 trial testing AZD1222 (ChAdOx1 nCoV-19) in healthy adults. Trial participant PBMC samples were collected at day 0 and day 28 after the second dose for TCRbeta chain sequencing. The source was peripheral blood, collected on day 0 of AZD1222 vaccination. Recombination joined TRBV18 with TRBJ2-2; the D gene remains uncertain. This receptor was identified in an adult in good health. The CDR3 has the sequence CASSPARVYTGELFF. The DNA sequence reads TGTGCCAGCTCACCGGCCAGAGTTTACACCGGGGAGCTGTTTTTT.